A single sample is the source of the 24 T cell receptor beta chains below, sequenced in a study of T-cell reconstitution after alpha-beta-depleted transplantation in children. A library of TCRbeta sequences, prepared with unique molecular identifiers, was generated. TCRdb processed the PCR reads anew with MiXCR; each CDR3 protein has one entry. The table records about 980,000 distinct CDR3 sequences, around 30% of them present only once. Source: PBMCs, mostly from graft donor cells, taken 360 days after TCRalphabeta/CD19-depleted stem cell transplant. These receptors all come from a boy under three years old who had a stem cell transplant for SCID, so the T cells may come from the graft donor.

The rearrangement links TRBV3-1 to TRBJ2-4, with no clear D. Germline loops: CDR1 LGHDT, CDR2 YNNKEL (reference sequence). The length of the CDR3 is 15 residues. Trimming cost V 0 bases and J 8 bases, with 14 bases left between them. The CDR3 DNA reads TGTGCCAGCAGCCAAGACCCACCACAATCGCACATTCAGTACTTC. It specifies CASSQDPPQSHIQYF.

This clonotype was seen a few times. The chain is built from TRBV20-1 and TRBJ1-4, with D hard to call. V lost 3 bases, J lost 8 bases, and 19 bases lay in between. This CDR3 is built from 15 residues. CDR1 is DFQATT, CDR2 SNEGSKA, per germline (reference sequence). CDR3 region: CSASPRPAFPEKLFF. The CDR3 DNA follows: TGCAGTGCTAGCCCCAGGCCGGCGTTTCCCGAAAAACTGTTTTTT.

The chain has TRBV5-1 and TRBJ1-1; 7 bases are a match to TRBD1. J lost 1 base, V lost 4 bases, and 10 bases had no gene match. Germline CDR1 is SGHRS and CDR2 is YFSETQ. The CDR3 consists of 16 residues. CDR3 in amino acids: CASSQGDARRNTEAFF. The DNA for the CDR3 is TGCGCCAGCAGCCAGGGGGATGCGCGTCGGAACACTGAAGCTTTCTTT.

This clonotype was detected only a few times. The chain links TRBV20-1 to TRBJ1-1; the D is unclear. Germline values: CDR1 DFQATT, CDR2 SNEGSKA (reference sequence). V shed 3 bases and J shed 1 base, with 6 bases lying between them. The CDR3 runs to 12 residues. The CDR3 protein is CSASGPNTEAFF. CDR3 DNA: TGCAGTGCTAGTGGCCCGAACACTGAAGCTTTCTTT.

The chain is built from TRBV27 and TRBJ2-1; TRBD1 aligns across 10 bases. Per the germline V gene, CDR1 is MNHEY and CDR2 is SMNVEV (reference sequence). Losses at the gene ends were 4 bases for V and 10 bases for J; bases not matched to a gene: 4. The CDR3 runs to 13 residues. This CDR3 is CASSWGQGYEQFF. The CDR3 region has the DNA TGTGCCAGCAGTTGGGGACAGGGGTACGAGCAGTTCTTC.

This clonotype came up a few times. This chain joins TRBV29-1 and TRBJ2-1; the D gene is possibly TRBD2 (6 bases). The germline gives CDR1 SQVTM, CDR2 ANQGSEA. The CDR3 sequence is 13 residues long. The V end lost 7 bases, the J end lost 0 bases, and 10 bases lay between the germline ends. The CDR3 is CSGMDYSYNEQFF. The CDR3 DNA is TGCAGCGGGATGGACTACTCCTACAATGAGCAGTTCTTC.

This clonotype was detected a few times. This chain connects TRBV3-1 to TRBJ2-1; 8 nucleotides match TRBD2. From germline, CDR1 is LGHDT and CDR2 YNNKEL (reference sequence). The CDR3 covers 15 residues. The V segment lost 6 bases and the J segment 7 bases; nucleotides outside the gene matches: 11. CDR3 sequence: CASSYAWRGANEQFF. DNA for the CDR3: TGTGCCAGCAGTTATGCCTGGCGGGGGGCTAATGAGCAGTTCTTC.

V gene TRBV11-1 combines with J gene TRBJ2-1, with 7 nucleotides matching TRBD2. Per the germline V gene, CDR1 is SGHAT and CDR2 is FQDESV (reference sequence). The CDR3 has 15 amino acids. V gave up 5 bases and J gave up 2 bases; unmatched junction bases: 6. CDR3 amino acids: CASSRSGAPYNEQFF. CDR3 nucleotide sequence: TGTGCCAGCAGCCGCAGCGGGGCCCCCTACAATGAGCAGTTCTTC.

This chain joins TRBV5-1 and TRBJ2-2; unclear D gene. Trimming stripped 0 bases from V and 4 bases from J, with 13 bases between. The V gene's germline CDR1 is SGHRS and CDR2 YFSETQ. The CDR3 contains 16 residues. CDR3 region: CASSLGIRLGTGELFF. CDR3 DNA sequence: TGCGCCAGCAGCTTGGGGATACGACTCGGCACCGGGGAGCTGTTTTTT.

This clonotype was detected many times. In nucleotides, the CDR3 is TGTGCCAGCCTTGGCCAGGAAGGCTACGAGCAGTACTTC. Translated: CASLGQEGYEQYF. The V gene is TRBV2, the J gene TRBJ2-7; no clear D. This CDR3 is 13 amino acids long. Germline V gene lookup returns CDR1 SNHLY and CDR2 FYNNEI. Deletions cut 8 bases from V and 3 bases from J, with 14 bases between.

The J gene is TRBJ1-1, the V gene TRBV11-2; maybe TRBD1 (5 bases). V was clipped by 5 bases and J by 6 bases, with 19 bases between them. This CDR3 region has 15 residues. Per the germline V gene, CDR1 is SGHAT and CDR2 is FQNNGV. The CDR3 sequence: CASSQGGVTAAEAFF. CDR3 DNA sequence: TGTGCCAGCAGCCAGGGCGGAGTGACTGCCGCTGAAGCTTTCTTT.

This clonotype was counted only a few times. The CDR3 spells CSARGRTISYNEQFF. The DNA of the CDR3 is TGCAGTGCTAGAGGAAGGACTATCTCCTACAATGAGCAGTTCTTC. The chain has TRBV20-1 and TRBJ2-1; maybe TRBD2 (6 bases). From germline, CDR1 is DFQATT and CDR2 SNEGSKA (reference sequence). There are 15 residues in the CDR3. Trimming removed 1 base from V and 0 bases from J, with 10 bases in between.

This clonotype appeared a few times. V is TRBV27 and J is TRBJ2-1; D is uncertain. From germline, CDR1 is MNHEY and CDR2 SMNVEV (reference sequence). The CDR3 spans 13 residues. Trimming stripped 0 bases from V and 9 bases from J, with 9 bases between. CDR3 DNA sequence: TGTGCCAGCAGTTTATCCCTAGGGATTGAGCAGTTCTTC. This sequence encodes CASSLSLGIEQFF.

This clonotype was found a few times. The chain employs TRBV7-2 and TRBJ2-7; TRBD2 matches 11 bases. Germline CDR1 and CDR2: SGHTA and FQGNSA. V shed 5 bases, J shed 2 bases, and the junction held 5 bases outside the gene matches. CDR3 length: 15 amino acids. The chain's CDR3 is CASSILAGGTYEQYF. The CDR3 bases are TGTGCCAGCAGCATCCTAGCGGGGGGAACCTACGAGCAGTACTTC.

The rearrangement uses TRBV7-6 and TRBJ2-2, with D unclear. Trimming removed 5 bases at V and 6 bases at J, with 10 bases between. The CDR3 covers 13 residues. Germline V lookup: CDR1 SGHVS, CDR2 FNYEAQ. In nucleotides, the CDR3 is TGTGCCAGCAGCCCATCCGATCCCGGGGAGCTGTTTTTT. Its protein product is CASSPSDPGELFF.

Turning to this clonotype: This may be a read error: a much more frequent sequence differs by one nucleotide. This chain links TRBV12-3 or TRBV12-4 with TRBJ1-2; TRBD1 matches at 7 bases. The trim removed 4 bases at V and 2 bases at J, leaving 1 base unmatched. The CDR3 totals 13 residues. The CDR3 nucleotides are TGTGCCAGCAGTTGGGGACAGAACTATGGCTACACCTTC. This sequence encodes CASSWGQNYGYTF.

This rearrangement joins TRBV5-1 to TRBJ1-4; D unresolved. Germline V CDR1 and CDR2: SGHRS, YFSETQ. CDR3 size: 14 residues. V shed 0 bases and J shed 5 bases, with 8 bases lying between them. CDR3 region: CASSLVSVNEKLFF. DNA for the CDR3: TGCGCCAGCAGCTTGGTGTCAGTCAATGAAAAACTGTTTTTT.

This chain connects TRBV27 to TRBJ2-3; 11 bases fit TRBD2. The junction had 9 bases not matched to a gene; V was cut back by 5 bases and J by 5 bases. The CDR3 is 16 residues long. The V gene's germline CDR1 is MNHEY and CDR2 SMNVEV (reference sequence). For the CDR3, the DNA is TGTGCCAGCAGTCTTAGCGGGAGGGCCAGGGTAGATACGCAGTATTTT. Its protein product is CASSLSGRARVDTQYF.

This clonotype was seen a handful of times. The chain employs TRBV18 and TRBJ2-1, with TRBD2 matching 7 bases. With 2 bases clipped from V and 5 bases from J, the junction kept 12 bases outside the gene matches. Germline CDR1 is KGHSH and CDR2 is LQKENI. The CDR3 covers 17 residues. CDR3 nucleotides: TGTGCCAGCTCACCAAGGGGAATAGCGGGCATCCACAATGAGCAGTTCTTC. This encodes CASSPRGIAGIHNEQFF.

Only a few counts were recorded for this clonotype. The chain's CDR3 is CATSVEEQGRSYNEQFF. The CDR3 DNA is TGTGCCACCAGTGTGGAGGAACAGGGACGCTCCTACAATGAGCAGTTCTTC. V usage is TRBV24-1 and J usage is TRBJ2-1; tentative D call: TRBD1 (6 bases). The germline V gene encodes CDR1 KGHDR and CDR2 SFDVKD. V lost 5 bases, J lost 0 bases, and 16 bases lay in between. The CDR3 has 17 residues.

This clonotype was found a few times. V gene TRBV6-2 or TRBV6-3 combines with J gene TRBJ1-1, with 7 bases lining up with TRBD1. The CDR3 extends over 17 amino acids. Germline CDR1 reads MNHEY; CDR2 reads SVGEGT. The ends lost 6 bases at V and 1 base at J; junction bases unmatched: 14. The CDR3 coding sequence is TGTGCCAGCAGACCCGGGTTGGGACAGACGGGGAACACTGAAGCTTTCTTT. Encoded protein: CASRPGLGQTGNTEAFF.

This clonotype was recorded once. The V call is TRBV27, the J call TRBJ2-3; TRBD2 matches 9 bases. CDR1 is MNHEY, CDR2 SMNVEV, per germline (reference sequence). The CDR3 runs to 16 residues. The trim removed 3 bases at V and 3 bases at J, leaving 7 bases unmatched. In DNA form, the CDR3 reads TGTGCCAGCAGTTTTCTCGGGGCGGGGGGGACAGATACGCAGTATTTT. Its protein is CASSFLGAGGTDTQYF.

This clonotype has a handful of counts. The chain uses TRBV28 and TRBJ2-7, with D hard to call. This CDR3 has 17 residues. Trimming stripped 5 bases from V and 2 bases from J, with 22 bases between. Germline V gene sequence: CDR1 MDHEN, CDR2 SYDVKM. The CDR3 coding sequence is TGTGCCAGCAGTGAAGTGCACGGCAGTGTGTCACCCTACGAGCAGTACTTC. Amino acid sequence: CASSEVHGSVSPYEQYF.

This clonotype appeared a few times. The CDR3 loop is CASSFSRDYTGELFF. Written as DNA, the CDR3 is TGTGCCAGCAGTTTCTCTCGGGACTACACCGGGGAGCTGTTTTTT. This rearrangement joins TRBV7-2 to TRBJ2-2, with TRBD2 as a possible D gene (6 bases). The V gene lost 6 bases and the J gene lost 3 bases, with 14 bases spanning the gap. Germline V lookup: CDR1 SGHTA, CDR2 FQGNSA. The CDR3 runs 15 residues.